This passage covers 14 T cell receptor beta chains from one sample sequenced in a study of beta chain features in type 1 diabetes (dated by TCRdb to between 2018 and 2020). Summary of the overall study and its limitations: Type 1 diabetes patients showed a moderate but significant shortening of TCRB CDR3 length in all four CD4+ subsets.

These receptors lack a known antigen. Libraries came from the immunoSEQ multiplex PCR assay. The entire amount of isolated RNA was reverse transcribed using the High Capacity cDNA Reverse Transcription Kit, so the sequenced TCRB transcripts were expressed ones. The clones in this table, taken by TCRdb from immuneACCESS, are in-frame only. Not every clone is retained; where verified, under half of the shortfall comes from an unresolved V gene, and the cause of the rest is unknown. The sample table holds around 70,000 clones, of which almost 50% were seen once. 0.55% to 0.8% of the sample lies in the top ten. The sequenced material came from central memory CD4+ T cells from blood. The receptors derive from a man aged 25 to 40 with type 1 diabetes.

The chain joins TRBV7-9 to TRBJ2-7, with 10 positions matching TRBD2. V gave up 5 bases and J gave up 5 bases; unmatched junction bases: 3. CDR3 size: 13 residues. Germline V gene lookup returns CDR1 SEHNR and CDR2 FQNEAQ (reference sequence). CDR3 region: CASSASGGNEQYF. The DNA for the CDR3 is TGTGCCAGCAGCGCTAGCGGGGGTAACGAGCAGTACTTC.

This chain connects TRBV7-8 to TRBJ2-3; the D gene is possibly TRBD1 (5 bases). The CDR3 has 17 amino acids. The V and J ends lost 7 bases and 2 bases respectively, with 22 bases between them. The germline CDR1 and CDR2 sequences are SGHVS and FQNEAQ. The CDR3 is CASNPTRERVTTDTQYF. CDR3 sequence (DNA): TGTGCCAGCAACCCAACCAGGGAAAGGGTGACCACAGATACGCAGTATTTT.

The CDR3: CASSDSREVGYGYTF. CDR3 sequence (DNA): TGTGCCAGCAGTGACTCCAGGGAAGTGGGCTATGGCTACACCTTC. The chain joins TRBV2 to TRBJ1-2; D possibly corresponds to TRBD1 (5 bases). Trimming pared 3 bases from V and 4 bases from J, leaving 15 bases between. The V gene's germline CDR1 is SNHLY and CDR2 FYNNEI. The CDR3 is 15 residues long.

This clone has only a few counts. The J gene is TRBJ2-7, the V gene TRBV10-3; possibly TRBD1 for D (6 bases). Germline loops: CDR1 ENHRY, CDR2 SYGVKD. This CDR3 comprises 14 residues. Trimming took 5 bases from V and 3 from J, leaving 14 bases between them. The CDR3, as DNA: TGTGCCATCAGTACCGGGACACGTTACTACGAGCAGTACTTC. This translates into CAISTGTRYYEQYF.

This clone appeared a few times. The chain uses TRBV4-1 and TRBJ1-2; possible D gene TRBD1, 6 bases. Germline CDR1 is MGHRA and CDR2 is YSYEKL. V lost 1 base, J lost 6 bases, and 18 bases lay in between. The CDR3 loop spans 16 amino acids. CDR3 protein: CASSQVGEQGRNGYTF. In nucleotides, the CDR3 is TGCGCCAGCAGCCAAGTCGGGGAACAGGGTAGGAATGGCTACACCTTC.

This chain's CDR3 is CASSAGTGGNTIYF. CDR3 DNA sequence: TGTGCCAGCAGTGCCGGGACAGGGGGAAACACCATATATTTT. The gene calls are TRBV6-1 and TRBJ1-3; 9 bases are a match to TRBD1. With V trimmed by 4 bases and J by 4 bases, 2 bases remained unmatched. Germline V lookup: CDR1 MNHNS, CDR2 SASEGT. CDR3 size: 14 residues.

The V gene is TRBV2, the J gene TRBJ1-5, with TRBD1 as a possible D gene (5 bases). Germline CDR1 and CDR2: SNHLY and FYNNEI. The CDR3 sequence is 14 residues long. Trimming shortened V by 3 bases and J by 5 bases, and 11 bases separated the two germline ends. The CDR3 protein is CASSDRRGDQPQHF. DNA for the CDR3: TGTGCCAGCAGTGATCGACGGGGGGATCAGCCCCAGCATTTT.

The V gene is TRBV7-7, the J gene TRBJ2-5, with TRBD2 matching over 9 bases. CDR1 is SSHAT, CDR2 FNYEAQ, per germline (reference sequence). The CDR3 totals 17 residues. Losses at the gene ends were 0 bases for V and 5 bases for J; bases not matched to a gene: 10. The DNA of the CDR3 is TGTGCCAGCAGCTTAGCAACTATTAGCGGGAGCCCGGAGACCCAGTACTTC. This encodes CASSLATISGSPETQYF.

This chain joins TRBV10-3 and TRBJ1-2, with unresolved D. Germline CDR1 is ENHRY and CDR2 is SYGVKD. With 3 bases removed from V and 5 bases from J, the gap between germline ends came to 7 bases. The CDR3 extends over 12 amino acids. The CDR3 spells CAISDDNYGYTF. DNA of the CDR3: TGTGCCATCAGTGATGACAATTATGGCTACACCTTC.

This sequence joins TRBV5-1 and TRBJ2-1; D may be TRBD1 (6 bases). V shed 4 bases and J shed 0 bases, with 14 bases lying between them. The CDR3 has 16 amino acids. Germline V gene lookup returns CDR1 SGHRS and CDR2 YFSETQ. The CDR3 nucleotides read TGCGCCAGCAGCAGCACAGGGTTTAGCTCCTACAATGAGCAGTTCTTC. Its protein is CASSSTGFSSYNEQFF.

This clone was found a few times. The chain joins TRBV11-3 to TRBJ2-2; maybe TRBD2 (6 bases). Germline V gene lookup returns CDR1 SGHNT and CDR2 YENEEA. Trimming cost V 0 bases and J 2 bases, with 13 bases left between them. The CDR3 runs to 17 residues. The CDR3 spells CASSLDRETRNTGELFF. The CDR3 DNA sequence: TGTGCCAGCAGCTTAGATCGGGAGACTAGAAACACCGGGGAGCTGTTTTTT.

This clone was seen once. The rearrangement joins TRBV7-9 to TRBJ2-6; TRBD1 is a possible D gene (6 bases). Trimming left V 1 base short and J 2 bases short, with 12 bases between. The germline gives CDR1 SEHNR, CDR2 FQNEAQ (reference sequence). The CDR3 is 17 amino acids. The CDR3 spells CASSLGQGKAGANVLTF. The CDR3 bases are TGTGCCAGCAGCTTAGGTCAGGGGAAAGCTGGGGCCAACGTCCTGACTTTC.

The chain joins TRBV19 to TRBJ2-5; 16 positions agree with TRBD2. J was trimmed by 1 base and V by 3 bases; bases with no gene match: 5. CDR3 length: 18 amino acids. The germline V gene encodes CDR1 LNHDA and CDR2 SQIVND (reference sequence). The CDR3 region has the DNA TGTGCCAGTAGTATGACCGGGACTAGCGGGGGGGTCCAAGAGACCCAGTACTTC. As protein: CASSMTGTSGGVQETQYF.

Notes on this clone: The germline gene is not matched at one end of the junction; a read error may be the cause. This chain joins TRBV5-1 and TRBJ1-2, with D maybe TRBD1 (5 bases). Per the germline V gene, CDR1 is SGHRS and CDR2 is YFSETQ. CDR3 length equals 15 residues. CDR3 sequence: CAGSLSDQGDYGYTF. As DNA, the CDR3 is TGCGCCGGCAGCTTATCGGACCAAGGGGACTATGGCTACACCTTC.